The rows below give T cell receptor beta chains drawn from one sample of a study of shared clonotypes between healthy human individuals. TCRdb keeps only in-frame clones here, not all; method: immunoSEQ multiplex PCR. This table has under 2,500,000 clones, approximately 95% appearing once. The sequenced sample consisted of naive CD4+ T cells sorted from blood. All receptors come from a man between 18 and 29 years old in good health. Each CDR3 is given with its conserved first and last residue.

CDR3 protein: CASKVSAGEQYF
J gene: TRBJ2-7
V gene: TRBV7-9

CDR3 protein: CASSLQGSGNQPQHF
J gene: TRBJ1-5
V gene: TRBV28

CDR3 protein: CASSVASGRSDNEQFF
J gene: TRBJ2-1
V gene: TRBV9

CDR3 protein: CASSRGTDPSYEQYF
J gene: TRBJ2-7
V gene: TRBV18

CDR3 protein: CAGSGDPNEKLFF
J gene: TRBJ1-4
V gene: TRBV5-4

CDR3 protein: CASSYLGQGANTEAFF
J gene: TRBJ1-1
V gene: TRBV6-5

CDR3 protein: CASQQGSRNSPLHF
J gene: TRBJ1-6
V gene: TRBV28

CDR3 protein: CASSLWEGAGGYTF
J gene: TRBJ1-2
V gene: TRBV27

CDR3 protein: CAWSVLVGASYSGNTIYF
J gene: TRBJ1-3
V gene: TRBV30

CDR3 protein: CASSESRGTDTQYF
J gene: TRBJ2-3
V gene: TRBV6-1

CDR3 protein: CASKRDGANVLTF
J gene: TRBJ2-6
V gene: TRBV27

CDR3 protein: CASSLRLAGGTDTQYF
J gene: TRBJ2-3
V gene: TRBV13

CDR3 protein: CASSLDGTGSNQPQHF
J gene: TRBJ1-5
V gene: TRBV5-1

CDR3 protein: CAISESFLNTEAFF
J gene: TRBJ1-1
V gene: TRBV10-3

CDR3 protein: CASSLSSSGVSPLHF
J gene: TRBJ1-6
V gene: TRBV7-9

CDR3 protein: CASSQGGERFNEKLFF
J gene: TRBJ1-4
V gene: TRBV14

CDR3 protein: CASSTYDRGPNTEAFF
J gene: TRBJ1-1
V gene: TRBV27

CDR3 protein: CASSLAGGLNTEAFF
J gene: TRBJ1-1
V gene: TRBV7-2

CDR3 protein: CASSYLQNTGELFF
J gene: TRBJ2-2
V gene: TRBV6-5

CDR3 protein: CASSSILATQYF
J gene: TRBJ2-3
V gene: TRBV7-9

CDR3 protein: CASSGRTSGLNEQFF
J gene: TRBJ2-1
V gene: TRBV7-9

CDR3 protein: CSVEEGGGAINQPQHF
J gene: TRBJ1-5
V gene: TRBV29-1

CDR3 protein: CASSDSLGQPQHF
J gene: TRBJ1-5
V gene: TRBV25-1

CDR3 protein: CASSPWGAEAFF
J gene: TRBJ1-1
V gene: TRBV27

CDR3 protein: CAWAFGQGGTDTQYF
J gene: TRBJ2-3
V gene: TRBV30

CDR3 protein: CASSRQHMNTEAFF
J gene: TRBJ1-1
V gene: TRBV6-5

CDR3 protein: CASRLAGDKANVLTF
J gene: TRBJ2-6
V gene: TRBV7-9

CDR3 protein: CASSLASGTQEQYF
J gene: TRBJ2-7
V gene: TRBV27

CDR3 protein: CAWSEGSSGANVLTF
J gene: TRBJ2-6
V gene: TRBV30

CDR3 protein: CASSSWTSGPPGETQYF
J gene: TRBJ2-5
V gene: TRBV5-6

CDR3 protein: CATGDPGTKQFF
J gene: TRBJ2-1
V gene: TRBV6-1

CDR3 protein: CASSQGGDYTEAFF
J gene: TRBJ1-1
V gene: TRBV5-1

CDR3 protein: CASSESGQGSAFF
J gene: TRBJ1-1
V gene: TRBV10-1

CDR3 protein: CASSHILAGSYNEQFF
J gene: TRBJ2-1
V gene: TRBV7-9

CDR3 protein: CASSPGESGNTIYF
J gene: TRBJ1-3
V gene: TRBV5-4

CDR3 protein: CASFKGNGATYEQYF
J gene: TRBJ2-7
V gene: TRBV27

CDR3 protein: CASKGQGLGNQPQHF
J gene: TRBJ1-5
V gene: TRBV6-1